The 11 T cell receptor beta chains below all came from one sample that was sequenced in a study of blood T cell repertoires in COVID-19. Using immunoSEQ multiplex PCR, the repertoire was profiled, and TCRdb retains in-frame clones only, with some absent. Here the sample spans approximately 260,000 clones, 86% being singletons. The specimen sequenced was peripheral blood. The receptors were sampled from a man younger than 35 with active or convalescent COVID-19.

This rearrangement joins TRBV6-5 to TRBJ2-5, with 14 bases identical to TRBD2. V shed 5 bases and J 3 bases; nucleotides not matched to a gene: 2. Germline V gene data show CDR1 as MNHEY and CDR2 as SVGAGI. The CDR3 has 15 residues. CDR3 protein: CASSKTSGREETQYF. In DNA, the CDR3 is TGTGCCAGCAGTAAGACTAGCGGGAGGGAAGAGACCCAGTACTTC.

In its sample, this clone was seen many times. The chain combines TRBV3-1 (or the pseudogene TRBV3-2) with TRBJ1-1, with D uncertain. Trimming pared 4 bases from V and 3 bases from J, leaving 3 bases between. The germline V gene has CDR1 LGHDT and CDR2 YNNKEL (reference sequence). The CDR3 is 11 amino acids. The CDR3 is CASSLYTEAFF. In DNA form, the CDR3 reads TGTGCCAGCAGCCTATACACTGAAGCTTTCTTT.

The V gene is TRBV29-1, the J gene TRBJ1-2, with D possibly being TRBD1 (6 bases). This CDR3 spans 10 amino acids. Germline CDR1 and CDR2: SQVTM and ANQGSEA. V was clipped by 5 bases and J by 7 bases, with 8 bases between them. CDR3 amino acids: CSVPDSGYTF. The CDR3, as DNA: TGCAGCGTTCCGGACAGTGGCTACACCTTC. The full variable domain, its missing parts supplied by reference TRBV29-1 and TRBJ1-2, is SAVISQKPSRDICQRGTSLTIQCQVDSQVTMMFWYRQQPGQSLTLIATANQGSEATYESGFVIDKFPISRPNLTFSTLTVSNMSPEDSSIYLCSVPDSGYTFGSGTRLTVV.

The CDR3 spells CASSGRVGQGNTGELFF. The DNA of the CDR3 is TGTGCCAGCAGCGGGCGTGTTGGACAGGGGAACACCGGGGAGCTGTTTTTT. The V call is TRBV9, the J call TRBJ2-2; 8 bases are shared with TRBD1. This CDR3 has 17 residues. V gave up 3 bases and J gave up 1 base; unmatched junction bases: 8. Germline V CDR1 and CDR2: SGDLS, YYNGEE.

The V and J genes are TRBV7-3 and TRBJ2-7; 9 bases fit TRBD1. Germline CDR1 is SGHTA and CDR2 is FQGTGA. This CDR3 is built from 14 residues. Losses at the gene ends were 5 bases for V and 6 bases for J; bases not matched to a gene: 8. CDR3: CASSPGDRAGEQYF. CDR3 DNA: TGTGCCAGCAGCCCGGGGGACAGGGCGGGCGAGCAGTACTTC.

The V call is TRBV10-3, the J call TRBJ2-5; D is possibly TRBD1 (5 bases). The CDR3 length is 13 residues. Germline V lookup: CDR1 ENHRY, CDR2 SYGVKD. The V gene lost 6 bases and the J gene lost 3 bases, with 11 bases spanning the gap. This CDR3 is CAIRDIPKETQYF. CDR3 coding DNA: TGTGCCATCAGGGACATACCTAAAGAGACCCAGTACTTC.

About this clone: The sample holds other DNA sequences that translate to the same CDR3. CDR3 DNA: TGTGCCAGCAGTGAGCAGGGAAATCAGCCCCAGCATTTT. This translates into CASSEQGNQPQHF. The V call is TRBV2, the J call TRBJ1-5; possible D gene TRBD1, 5 bases. The CDR3 runs 13 residues. Looked up from germline, CDR1 is SNHLY and CDR2 is FYNNEI. V lost 3 bases, J lost 4 bases, and 7 bases lay in between.

The genes are TRBV18 and TRBJ2-7; 8 nucleotides match TRBD1. J lost 4 bases, V lost 4 bases, and 6 bases had no gene match. Germline-derived CDR1 and CDR2 are KGHSH and LQKENI. The CDR3 consists of 14 residues. The CDR3 here is CASSLARGPYEQYF. The CDR3 DNA is TGTGCCAGCTCACTGGCCAGGGGGCCGTACGAGCAGTACTTC.

The CDR3 spells CASSPLVYLQHYTF. DNA of the CDR3: TGTGCCAGCAGCCCCCTGGTATACCTCCAACACTACACCTTC. The V call is TRBV9, the J call TRBJ1-2; no definite D call. V was trimmed by 4 bases and J by 10 bases, leaving 20 bases between them. Germline CDR1 and CDR2: SGDLS and YYNGEE. CDR3 length: 14 amino acids. The complete variable domain, with remaining parts taken from reference TRBV9 and TRBJ1-2, reads DSGVTQTPKHLITATGQRVTLRCSPRSGDLSVYWYQQSLDQGLQFLIQYYNGEERAKGNILERFSAQQFPDLHSELNLSSLELGDSALYFCASSPLVYLQHYTFGSGTRLTVV.

The rearrangement uses TRBV3-1 (or the pseudogene TRBV3-2) and TRBJ1-1, with D unclear. CDR3 size: 13 residues. Germline values: CDR1 LGHDT, CDR2 YNNKEL (reference sequence). V was trimmed by 4 bases and J by 2 bases, leaving 8 bases between them. The DNA for the CDR3 is TGTGCCAGCAGCCCCCAGTCCAACACTGAAGCTTTCTTT. Amino acids: CASSPQSNTEAFF.

This chain uses TRBV25-1 with TRBJ1-1, with D perhaps matching TRBD1 (5 bases). V lost 6 bases to trimming and J lost 0 bases, with 11 bases between them. The germline V gene has CDR1 MGHDK and CDR2 SYGVNS. This CDR3 region has 14 residues. The CDR3 coding sequence is TGTGCCAGCAGGCTGGCAGGGATGAACACTGAAGCTTTCTTT. This codes for CASRLAGMNTEAFF.